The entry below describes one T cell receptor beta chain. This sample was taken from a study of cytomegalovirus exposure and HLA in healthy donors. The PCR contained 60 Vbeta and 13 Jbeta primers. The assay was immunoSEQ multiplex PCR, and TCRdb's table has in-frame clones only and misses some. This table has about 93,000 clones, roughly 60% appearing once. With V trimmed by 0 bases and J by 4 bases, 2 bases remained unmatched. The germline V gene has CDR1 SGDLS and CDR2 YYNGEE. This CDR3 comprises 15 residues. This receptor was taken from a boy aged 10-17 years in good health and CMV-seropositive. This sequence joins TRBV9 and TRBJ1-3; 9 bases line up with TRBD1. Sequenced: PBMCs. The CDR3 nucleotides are TGTGCCAGCAGCGTAGGGGACAGGGTGGGAAACACCATATATTTT. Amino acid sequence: CASSVGDRVGNTIYF.